Sequencing of this TCR beta chain was carried out in a study of cytomegalovirus exposure and HLA in healthy donors. PCR employed 60 Vbeta and 13 Jbeta primers. In the original analysis: Unique TCR beta chains numbered roughly 84 million in a later analysis, with roughly 9.9 million shared. Clones were read by immunoSEQ multiplex PCR, and TCRdb kept only the in-frame ones, dropping some. Clone size and V and J calls were adopted from that table, with D and trimming inferred from the DNA. With roughly 45,000 clones in the sample, the ten largest clones hold more than 1.5%. As regards this clone: Its antigen is unknown.

The CDR3 runs to 13 residues. Trimming cost V 3 bases and J 5 bases, with 10 bases left between them. CDR1 and CDR2 from the germline V gene are SGHDN and FVKESK. Findings and limits, study-wide: Earlier analysis yielded a pattern in which most TCR beta V segments were productive about 87% or about 30% of the time. It was likely that a cluster of highly shared sequence variants was a sequencing artifact. Clonal expansion was found to be greater in HLA-associated TCR beta chains than in equally common others in a later analysis.

Input material: PBMCs. The V call is TRBV14, the J call TRBJ1-2; unclear D gene. The source of this sequence is a young woman in good health and CMV-seronegative. CDR3 in DNA: TGTGCCAGCAGCCATTCGGGGTCTTATGGCTACACCTTC. Its translation is CASSHSGSYGYTF.